These 17 T cell receptor beta chains share one sample of origin, sequenced in a study of T cell repertoires in cytomegalovirus infection. TCRdb reanalysed the reads using MiXCR and keeps one entry per CDR3 protein. The data contain approximately 500,000 distinct CDR3 sequences, 16% of them singletons. The sample was CD8+ T cells from PBMCs. Receptor source: a human donor in good health (CMV status not recorded). Some clones in this sample may be carry-over from other donors' samples.

The rearrangement links TRBV12-3 or TRBV12-4 to TRBJ1-1; D remains unclear. The CDR3 has 13 residues. V was cut by 7 bases and J by 4 bases, with 13 bases left in between. CDR3 region: CASTEGSVTEAFF. DNA of the CDR3: TGTGCCAGCACCGAGGGCTCGGTCACTGAAGCTTTCTTT.

The chain has TRBV6-1 and TRBJ1-1; D is undetermined. There are 14 residues in the CDR3. Germline CDR1 reads MNHNS; CDR2 reads SASEGT. V shed 2 bases and J shed 7 bases, with 14 bases lying between them. The CDR3 sequence is CASSETAERNEAFF. The CDR3, as DNA: TGTGCCAGCAGTGAAACGGCGGAACGGAATGAAGCTTTCTTT.

This clonotype was counted between two and nine times. This rearrangement joins TRBV9 to TRBJ2-7; 10 nucleotides agree with TRBD1. The CDR3 totals 15 residues. The J segment lost 5 bases and the V segment lost 2 bases, leaving 7 bases of the junction unmatched. Germline assignment: CDR1 SGDLS and CDR2 YYNGEE. The CDR3: CASSVRDRGVNEQYF. In DNA, the CDR3 is TGTGCCAGCAGCGTCCGGGACAGGGGAGTGAACGAGCAGTACTTC.

This clonotype was counted ten times or more. This chain uses TRBV7-9 with TRBJ1-2; D gene ambiguous. V lost 1 base and J 3 bases, leaving 9 bases between the germline ends. Germline CDR1 is SEHNR and CDR2 is FQNEAQ (reference sequence). This CDR3 is built from 14 residues. The CDR3 reads CASSLVPWYYGYTF. CDR3 nucleotides: TGTGCCAGCAGCTTAGTCCCGTGGTACTATGGCTACACCTTC.

This clonotype was observed many times. An end of the junction differs from the germline gene, which may be a read error. V and J are TRBV6-1 and TRBJ1-2; unclear D gene. In germline, CDR1 is MNHNS, CDR2 SASEGT. The CDR3 loop spans 15 amino acids. In DNA form, the CDR3 reads TGTGCCAGCCGTGAGGGTACGGGCCCGAGCTATGGCTACACCTTC. It encodes CASREGTGPSYGYTF.

In its sample, this clonotype was seen once. V usage is TRBV5-1 and J usage is TRBJ2-7; D might be TRBD1 (6 bases). This CDR3 region has 15 residues. Trimming took off 0 bases at V and 2 bases at J, with 12 bases between the two ends. Germline CDR1 SGHRS, CDR2 YFSETQ. Here the CDR3 DNA reads TGCGCCAGCAGCTTGGCCACGGACAGTGCCTACGAGCAGTACTTC. Amino acids: CASSLATDSAYEQYF.

In this sample, this clonotype turned up many times. The rearrangement uses TRBV7-8 and TRBJ1-6; the D is unclear. The germline V gene encodes CDR1 SGHVS and CDR2 FQNEAQ. CDR3 size: 15 residues. The ends were cut back, 2 bases at V and 7 bases at J, with 12 bases in the middle. CDR3 residues: CASSLPRTGNSPLHF. For the CDR3, the DNA is TGTGCCAGCAGCTTACCTCGAACGGGGAATTCACCCCTCCACTTT.

This clonotype was seen a few times. The chain links TRBV27 to TRBJ2-2, with D unresolved. V lost 2 bases to trimming and J lost 2 bases, with 9 bases between them. In germline, CDR1 is MNHEY, CDR2 SMNVEV (reference sequence). The CDR3 extends over 15 amino acids. This CDR3 reads CASSLIWGNTGELFF. CDR3 nucleotides: TGTGCCAGCAGTTTAATCTGGGGAAACACCGGGGAGCTGTTTTTT.

This clonotype was counted at least ten times. The chain links TRBV15 to TRBJ1-4; TRBD1 is a possible D gene (5 bases). Germline V gene lookup returns CDR1 LNHNV and CDR2 YYDKDF (reference sequence). Trimming took off 1 base at V and 5 bases at J, with 14 bases between the two ends. The CDR3 runs to 16 residues. The CDR3 coding sequence is TGTGCCACCAGCAGAGTCCCCCAGGGCTGGAATGAAAAACTGTTTTTT. Translation gives CATSRVPQGWNEKLFF.

This chain joins TRBV4-1 and TRBJ1-5; the D gene is possibly TRBD1 (5 bases). The V end was cut by 4 bases, the J end by 7 bases, with 17 bases between. The CDR3 totals 15 residues. CDR1 and CDR2 (germline): MGHRA, YSYEKL. The CDR3 loop is CASSPGTPGRQPQHF. The DNA for the CDR3 is TGCGCCAGCAGCCCCGGGACTCCCGGTCGACAGCCCCAGCATTTT.

This chain links TRBV20-1 with TRBJ2-3; D is ambiguous. The CDR3 spans 14 residues. Germline loops: CDR1 DFQATT, CDR2 SNEGSKA (reference sequence). V was pared by 0 bases and J by 1 base, with 8 bases between. This CDR3 reads CSARDTSRTDTQYF. Here the CDR3 DNA reads TGCAGTGCTAGAGATACGAGCCGCACAGATACGCAGTATTTT.

This sequence joins TRBV27 and TRBJ2-2, with 9 bases aligning to TRBD1. The CDR3 length is 17 residues. Germline trimming cut 6 bases from V and 5 bases from J; bases unmatched to any gene: 13. CDR1 is MNHEY, CDR2 SMNVEV, per germline (reference sequence). The CDR3: CASSSLVTGGSTGELFF. In nucleotides, the CDR3 is TGTGCCAGCAGCTCCCTGGTGACAGGGGGAAGTACCGGGGAGCTGTTTTTT.

This clonotype occurred many times. This CDR3 reads CASSIGSRWTDTQYF. CDR3 coding DNA: TGTGCCAGTAGTATCGGTAGTCGTTGGACAGATACGCAGTATTTT. This sequence joins TRBV19 and TRBJ2-3; no definite D call. This CDR3 comprises 15 residues. Germline assignment: CDR1 LNHDA and CDR2 SQIVND (reference sequence). V gave up 3 bases and J gave up 3 bases, with 13 bases separating them.

The chain combines TRBV10-2 with TRBJ1-1; unclear D gene. The CDR3 is made up of 13 amino acids. CDR1 and CDR2 from the germline V gene are WSHSY and SAAADI. The V end lost 3 bases, the J end lost 4 bases, and 9 bases lay between the germline ends. The CDR3 nucleotides are TGCGCCAGCAGTGAACTTGGTCGCACTGAAGCTTTCTTT. Translated: CASSELGRTEAFF.

This clonotype was seen repeatedly, ten times or more. The chain uses TRBV7-9 and TRBJ2-5; no firm D call. Germline values: CDR1 SEHNR, CDR2 FQNEAQ (reference sequence). V lost 5 bases and J lost 2, with 9 bases in between. The CDR3 totals 13 residues. CDR3 protein: CASSPPEQETQYF. The CDR3 region has the DNA TGTGCCAGCAGCCCCCCAGAGCAAGAGACCCAGTACTTC. The complete variable domain, with remaining parts taken from reference TRBV7-9 and TRBJ2-5, reads DTGVSQNPRHKITKRGQNVTFRCDPISEHNRLYWYRQTLGQGPEFLTYFQNEAQLEKSRLLSDRFSAERPKGSFSTLEIQRTEQGDSAMYLCASSPPEQETQYFGPGTRLLVL.

This clonotype was seen many times. The chain joins TRBV6-1 to TRBJ1-2, with TRBD1 identical over 7 bases. CDR3 length equals 16 residues. V dropped 0 bases and J dropped 2; count of bases not matched to a gene: 6. Germline CDR1 MNHNS, CDR2 SASEGT. The chain's CDR3 is CASSEAYRGANYGYTF. Written as DNA, the CDR3 is TGTGCCAGCAGTGAAGCATACAGGGGTGCCAACTATGGCTACACCTTC.

A remark on this clonotype: Just one base apart from a much larger clone, this may be a read error. The V and J genes are TRBV6-1 and TRBJ1-2; the match to TRBD1 covers 7 bases. CDR3 length: 15 residues. The germline V gene has CDR1 MNHNS and CDR2 SASEGT. The V gene end was trimmed by 5 bases and the J gene end by 1 base; junction bases not matched to a gene: 7. The CDR3 DNA follows: TGTGCCAGCAGTCTACGGGACAGATGTAACTATGGCTACACCTTC. Translated, it gives CASSLRDRCNYGYTF.